The subject of this entry is one T cell receptor beta chain. Its matching antigen is unknown. Time point: patch test 3, about 24 weeks after DPC sensitization. Sample treatment: therapeutic diphenylcyclopropenone sensitization with weekly scalp DPC. The data stem from a study of human T cells and chemical hapten exposure. Looking at the study overall: Patches that contained 0.01% DPC were applied to the upper back and read at 6 days.

Study-wide results and limits: Expanded TCRs clustered into significantly more large CDR3 similarity groups than controls, the analysis revealed.

Germline V gene lookup returns CDR1 SQVTM and CDR2 ANQGSEA. The length of the CDR3 is 18 residues. V was pared by 1 base and J by 1 base, with 14 bases of the junction left unmatched. Individual cDNA molecules in this library carried unique molecular identifiers. TCRdb used MiXCR to reprocess the RACE reads, holding one entry per CDR3 protein. The sample contains 70,000 to 90,000 distinct CDR3 sequences, roughly a tenth of which appear only once. The clonotype was recovered from a woman between 50 and 59 years old with alopecia areata. Some clones in this sample may be carry-over from other donors' samples. The chain carries TRBV29-1 and TRBJ2-7; 9 bases align to TRBD2. The sample here was whole blood, taken in connection with sensitization to the hapten diphenylcyclopropenone (DPC). For the CDR3, the DNA is TGCAGCGTTGAAGGGGCCCAGGGACGGACTAGCGCGTCCTACGAGCAGTACTTC. Translating gives CSVEGAQGRTSASYEQYF.